This paragraph covers one T cell receptor (beta chain) sequence. Its binding antigen is unknown. Base-call qualities are not available, and no considerably larger clone is one nucleotide away. The High Capacity cDNA Reverse Transcription Kit was used to reverse transcribe all of the isolated RNA, meaning that expressed TCRB transcripts were what got sequenced. Deep immunoSEQ sequencing was applied to naive, central memory and regulatory T cell samples, giving an average of roughly 3.3 million total reads per sample. Sorted cells were lysed in RLT buffer, and RNA was extracted using DNase-treated RNeasy Micro or Mini kits according to cell number. To prevent cross-contamination, each cell subset was processed individually, whereas patient and healthy donor samples were processed jointly. TCRB sequences were amplified from cDNA with the immunoSEQ multiplex PCR, producing 87-bp fragments spanning the CDR3 region. Sequencing of the amplicons was done on the Illumina HiSeq platform. Processing in the source paper ran as follows. Synthetic template baselines were used to correct PCR bias computationally, reads within Hamming distance 2 were collapsed, and singletons that could not be merged were discarded. By aligning reads against IMGT, V, D and J genes, CDR3 length, and insertions or deletions at six rearrangement sites were assigned. Within each subset, clonotype counts were normalized to sorted cell number, after which true diversity and Gini coefficients were computed with the tcR R package. Repertoire sharing was quantified using the overlap coefficient calculated on TCRB nucleotide sequences. Out-of-frame TCRB sequences from naive cells were analyzed as a proxy for the pre-selection repertoire. TCRdb carries this immuneACCESS record with in-frame sequences only. Its versions omit some clonotypes, under half of them owing to an unresolved V gene in the studies checked, with the rest unexplained. V and J calls and clone size are given by that table; D and trimming were obtained from the DNA. This sample lists 680,000 or so clones; around 15% were detected once. Together, the top ten hold less than 0.025% of the sample.

The sample is drawn from a study of beta chain features in type 1 diabetes (dated by TCRdb to the late 2010s). With respect to the entire study: Mean age, gender distribution, total cell number and subset yield did not differ between patients and healthy donors. Across all samples, approximately 98,000,000 sorted cells were examined, and cell number per subset correlated strongly with RNA yield. Regulatory and stem cell-like memory subsets were isolated from only 8 patients and roughly 8 healthy donors, whereas naive and central memory subsets came from all 30 or so donors. The study compared the TCRB repertoires of sorted circulating CD4+ T cell subsets in recently diagnosed type 1 diabetes patients with those in matched healthy donors.

A single peripheral blood draw of approximately 120 mL on average was collected from each donor into heparinised tubes. A BD FACSAria II was used to sort naive, central memory, regulatory and stem cell-like memory CD4+ T cells with a panel that included CD45RO, CCR7, CD25, CD127, CD95 and CD27. Every sorted population had a purity above 95%. PBMCs were separated immediately by Lymphoprep density gradient centrifugation and were stained directly, without being cultured. Samples were stained and sorted in pairs, with one healthy donor and one patient per experiment, so that batch effects were minimized. Results and caveats for the whole study, not just this receptor: Because cDNA was sequenced instead of genomic DNA, activated cells with high expression could be over-represented, although the groups did not differ in activation or CD3 levels. Shorter templates might have been favored by PCR, but patient and control samples were amplified and corrected together, so both groups would have been affected equally by any skew. In all four CD4+ subsets, TCRB CDR3 length was moderately but significantly shorter in type 1 diabetes patients. Only small numbers of individuals were included in the HLA sub-analyses, which left unresolved whether HLA type had any influence on TCRB rearrangement. At VDJ recombination sites, patients with type 1 diabetes made fewer insertions and deleted more nucleotides, a pattern implying thymic rearrangement abnormalities. The naive, central memory and regulatory TCRB repertoires appeared to resemble one another more closely among patients than among healthy donors.

The TCR was taken from a man younger than 30 with type 1 diabetes. The specimen was naive CD4+ T cells from blood. This specimen's cell subset or site label, interpreted: true naive CD4+ T cells.

For the CDR3, the sequence is CASGNIAGGRDTQYF. In nucleotides, the sequence is TGTGCCAGCGGTAACATTGCGGGGGGGCGAGATACGCAGTATTTT. The chain joins TRBV27 to TRBJ2-3; TRBD2 lines up with 9 middle nucleotides. For this chain, trimming is 8 bases at the V end and 5 bases at the J end, and the number of junction bases without a gene match is 11. The CDR3 sequence holds 15 residues, the cysteine and phenylalanine included. Of the read, only the CDR3 DNA is kept; its 45 bases are in frame from base 1. CDR1 and CDR2, per the germline V gene (reference sequence), are MNHEY and SMNVEV.